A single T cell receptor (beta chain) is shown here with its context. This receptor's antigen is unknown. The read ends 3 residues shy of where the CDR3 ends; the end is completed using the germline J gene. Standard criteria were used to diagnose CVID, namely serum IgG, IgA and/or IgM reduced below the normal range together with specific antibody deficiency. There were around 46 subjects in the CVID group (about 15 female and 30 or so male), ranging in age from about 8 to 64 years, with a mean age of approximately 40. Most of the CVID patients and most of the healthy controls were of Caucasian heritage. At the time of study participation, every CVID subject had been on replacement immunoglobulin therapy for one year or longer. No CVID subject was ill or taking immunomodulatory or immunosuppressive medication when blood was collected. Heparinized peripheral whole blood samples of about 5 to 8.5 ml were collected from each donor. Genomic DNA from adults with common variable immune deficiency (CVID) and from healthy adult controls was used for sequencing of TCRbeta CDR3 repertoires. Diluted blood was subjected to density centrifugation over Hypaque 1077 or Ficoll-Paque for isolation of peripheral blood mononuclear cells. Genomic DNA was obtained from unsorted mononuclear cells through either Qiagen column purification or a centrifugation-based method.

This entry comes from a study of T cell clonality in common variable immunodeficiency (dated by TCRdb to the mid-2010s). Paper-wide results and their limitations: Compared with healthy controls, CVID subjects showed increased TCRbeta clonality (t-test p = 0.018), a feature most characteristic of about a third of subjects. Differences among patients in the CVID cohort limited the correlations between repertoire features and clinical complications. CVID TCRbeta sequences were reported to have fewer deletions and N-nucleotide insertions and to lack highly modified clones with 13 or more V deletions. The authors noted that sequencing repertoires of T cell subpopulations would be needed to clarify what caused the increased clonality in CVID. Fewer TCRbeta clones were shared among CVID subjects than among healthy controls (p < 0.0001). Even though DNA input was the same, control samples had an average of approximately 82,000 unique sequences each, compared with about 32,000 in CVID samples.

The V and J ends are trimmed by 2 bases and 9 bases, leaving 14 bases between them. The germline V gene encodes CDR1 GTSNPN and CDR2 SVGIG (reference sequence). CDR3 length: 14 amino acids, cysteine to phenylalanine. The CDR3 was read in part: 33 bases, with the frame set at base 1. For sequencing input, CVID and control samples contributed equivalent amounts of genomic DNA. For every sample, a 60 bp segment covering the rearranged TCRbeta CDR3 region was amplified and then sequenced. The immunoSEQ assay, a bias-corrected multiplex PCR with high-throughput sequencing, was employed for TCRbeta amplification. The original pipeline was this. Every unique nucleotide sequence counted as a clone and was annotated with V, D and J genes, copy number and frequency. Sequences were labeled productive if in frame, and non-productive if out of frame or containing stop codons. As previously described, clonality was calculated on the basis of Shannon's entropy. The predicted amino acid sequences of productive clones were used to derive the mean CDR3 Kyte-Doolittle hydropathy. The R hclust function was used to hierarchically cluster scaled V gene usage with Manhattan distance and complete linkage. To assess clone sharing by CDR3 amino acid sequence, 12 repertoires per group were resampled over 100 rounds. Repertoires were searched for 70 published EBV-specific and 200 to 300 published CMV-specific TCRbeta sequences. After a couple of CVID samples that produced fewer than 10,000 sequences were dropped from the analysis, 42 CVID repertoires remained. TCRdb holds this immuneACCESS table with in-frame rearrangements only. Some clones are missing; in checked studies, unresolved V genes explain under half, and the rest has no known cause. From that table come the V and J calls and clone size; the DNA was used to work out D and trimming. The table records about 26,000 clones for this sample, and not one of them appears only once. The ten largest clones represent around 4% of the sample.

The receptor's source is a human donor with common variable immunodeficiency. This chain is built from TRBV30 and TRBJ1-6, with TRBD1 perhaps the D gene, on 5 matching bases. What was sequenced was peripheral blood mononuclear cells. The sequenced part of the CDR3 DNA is TGTGCCTGGAGTATCCAGGGAAATGGTTCACCC. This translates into CAWSIQGNGSP. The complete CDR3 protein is CAWSIQGNGSPLHF.